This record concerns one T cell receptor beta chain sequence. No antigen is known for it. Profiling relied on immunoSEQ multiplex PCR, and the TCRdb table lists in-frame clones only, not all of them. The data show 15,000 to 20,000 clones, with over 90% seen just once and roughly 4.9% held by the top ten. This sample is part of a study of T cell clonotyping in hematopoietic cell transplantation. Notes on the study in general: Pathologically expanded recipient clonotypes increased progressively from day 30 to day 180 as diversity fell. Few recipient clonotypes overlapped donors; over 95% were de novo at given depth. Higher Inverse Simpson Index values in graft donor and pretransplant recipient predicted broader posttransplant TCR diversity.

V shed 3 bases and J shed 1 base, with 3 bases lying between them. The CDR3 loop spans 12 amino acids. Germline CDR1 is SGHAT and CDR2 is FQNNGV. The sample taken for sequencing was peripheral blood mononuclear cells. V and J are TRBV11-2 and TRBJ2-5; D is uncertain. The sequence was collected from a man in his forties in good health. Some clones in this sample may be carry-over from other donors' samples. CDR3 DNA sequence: TGTGCCAGCAGCTTCTTCCAAGAGACCCAGTACTTC. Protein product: CASSFFQETQYF.